This T cell receptor (beta chain) originates from a study of response to subunit inactivated influenza vaccine. Findings and limits, study-wide: Seasonal influenza vaccination, on each occasion, was suggested by the authors to recruit few new T cells.

In regard to this clonotype: The antigen remains unidentified.

The germline V gene encodes CDR1 KGHSH and CDR2 LQKENI. The CDR3 length is 16 residues. V lost 2 bases to trimming and J lost 5 bases, with 15 bases between them. From the RT-PCR reads, TCRdb called clonotypes with MiXCR, one entry per CDR3 protein. Of 500,000 to 550,000 distinct CDR3 sequences listed, 7.5% to 8.5% are singletons. This specimen was PBMCs from blood, taken around 25 months after vaccination. This clonotype was obtained from a man in his fifties or sixties who received an inactivated influenza vaccine. The chain recombines TRBV18 with TRBJ1-4, with unresolved D. CDR3 sequence: CASSPGLGPKNEKLFF. CDR3 DNA sequence: TGTGCCAGCTCACCAGGGCTAGGACCTAAAAATGAAAAACTGTTTTTT.